These 7 T cell receptor beta chains were all obtained from the same sample, sequenced in a study of T cell changes during pregnancy in multiple sclerosis. Assay: immunoSEQ multiplex PCR; the TCRdb copy retains only in-frame clones and omits some. The repertoire holds tens of thousands of clones, with 91% as singletons. This specimen was CD4+ T cells from peripheral blood mononuclear cells, taken after pregnancy. Source of these receptors: a female donor in good health, enrolled as a control in a pregnancy study.

The V gene is TRBV7-2, the J gene TRBJ1-1, with D possibly TRBD1 on 5 matching bases. Trimming stripped 1 base from V and 4 bases from J, with 10 bases between. The CDR3 loop spans 14 amino acids. The germline V gene encodes CDR1 SGHTA and CDR2 FQGNSA. The CDR3, as DNA: TGTGCCAGCAGCTTAGGGAGGGGCAGCACTGAAGCTTTCTTT. This encodes CASSLGRGSTEAFF.

The chain joins TRBV28 to TRBJ1-5; weak D call: TRBD1 (6 bases). The CDR3 is 14 amino acids. Looked up from germline, CDR1 is MDHEN and CDR2 is SYDVKM. V was pared by 6 bases and J by 9 bases, with 18 bases between. In DNA form, the CDR3 reads TGTGCCAGCAGACTGGCGGGGGGGCAGCGGCCCCAGCATTTT. Its translation: CASRLAGGQRPQHF.

This chain joins TRBV7-9 and TRBJ2-6, with D hard to call. Looked up from germline, CDR1 is SEHNR and CDR2 is FQNEAQ (reference sequence). This CDR3 is 13 amino acids long. Trimming took 4 bases from V and 4 from J, leaving 5 bases between them. The CDR3 protein is CASSSLGANVLTF. The DNA for the CDR3 is TGTGCCAGCAGCTCTCTCGGGGCCAACGTCCTGACTTTC. Together with reference TRBV7-9 and TRBJ2-6, the CDR3 gives the full variable domain: DTGVSQNPRHKITKRGQNVTFRCDPISEHNRLYWYRQTLGQGPEFLTYFQNEAQLEKSRLLSDRFSAERPKGSFSTLEIQRTEQGDSAMYLCASSSLGANVLTFGAGSRLTVL.

The V call is TRBV4-1, the J call TRBJ2-5; D remains ambiguous. In germline, CDR1 is MGHRA, CDR2 YSYEKL. Trimming shortened V by 3 bases and J by 7 bases, and 9 bases separated the two germline ends. The CDR3 is made up of 12 amino acids. Here the CDR3 DNA reads TGCGCCAGCAGCCAGATTGCCGGGACCCAGTACTTC. Amino acids: CASSQIAGTQYF.

The chain couples TRBV30 to TRBJ2-1; 8 nucleotides align to TRBD2. Germline V gene lookup returns CDR1 GTSNPN and CDR2 SVGIG (reference sequence). The length of the CDR3 is 14 residues. Trimming removed 5 bases from V and 7 bases from J; junction bases left unmatched: 10. CDR3 coding DNA: TGTGCCTGGGAATTAATAGCGGGGTCGAATGAGCAGTTCTTC. Its protein product is CAWELIAGSNEQFF.

The chain employs TRBV2 and TRBJ2-1, with 12 bases identical to TRBD2. With V trimmed by 0 bases and J by 8 bases, 5 bases remained unmatched. The CDR3 extends over 16 amino acids. CDR1 and CDR2 (germline): SNHLY, FYNNEI. CDR3 residues: CASSEALLAGGDEQFF. Here the CDR3 DNA reads TGTGCCAGCAGTGAAGCGCTTCTAGCGGGGGGGGATGAGCAGTTCTTC.

The chain joins TRBV7-2 to TRBJ2-5; 14 bases map to TRBD2. Germline V gene data show CDR1 as SGHTA and CDR2 as FQGNSA. The junction had 10 bases not matched to a gene; V was cut back by 5 bases and J by 5 bases. The CDR3 contains 17 residues. The CDR3 protein is CASSLTRLAGGPETQYF. For the CDR3, the DNA is TGTGCCAGCAGCCTAACGCGACTAGCGGGAGGGCCTGAGACCCAGTACTTC.